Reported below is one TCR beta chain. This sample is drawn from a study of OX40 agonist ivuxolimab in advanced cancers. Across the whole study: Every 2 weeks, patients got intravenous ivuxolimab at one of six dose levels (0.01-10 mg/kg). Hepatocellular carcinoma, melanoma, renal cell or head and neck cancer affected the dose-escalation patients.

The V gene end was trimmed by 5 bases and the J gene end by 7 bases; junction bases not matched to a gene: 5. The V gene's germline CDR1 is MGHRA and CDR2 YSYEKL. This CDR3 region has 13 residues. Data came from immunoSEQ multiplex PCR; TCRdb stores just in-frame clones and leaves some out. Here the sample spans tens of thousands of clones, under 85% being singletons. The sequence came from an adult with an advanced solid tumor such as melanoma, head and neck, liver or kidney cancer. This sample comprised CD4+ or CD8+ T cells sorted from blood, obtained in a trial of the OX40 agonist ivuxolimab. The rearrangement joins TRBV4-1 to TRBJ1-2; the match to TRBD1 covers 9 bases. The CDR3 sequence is CASSTRTGVGYTF. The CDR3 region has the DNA TGCGCCAGCAGCACCCGGACAGGGGTTGGCTACACCTTC.